A selection of T cell receptor beta chains follows, all from one sample in a study of beta chain features in type 1 diabetes. This table comes from immunoSEQ multiplex PCR, and its TCRdb copy is limited to in-frame clones, with some not included. This sample yields hundreds of thousands of clones, of which around an eighth are seen a single time; 0.0085% to 0.012% belongs to the top ten. Material: naive CD4+ T cells from blood. The receptors stem from a woman aged 18-29 years with type 1 diabetes. Each CDR3 is given with its conserved first and last residue. The D gene is left open where the match is weak. Size is stated for part of the rows, as once, few or many counts, or as a class when the clone is expanded.

d_call j_call clone_size v_call cdr3_aa cdr3_nt
NA TRBJ2-2 NA TRBV4-3 CASSQDRQVGGELFF TGCGCCAGCAGCCAAGATCGACAGGTTGGCGGGGAGCTGTTTTTT
NA TRBJ1-5 NA TRBV18 CASSQETGNNQPQHF TGTGCCAGCTCACAAGAGACAGGAAACAATCAGCCCCAGCATTTT
TRBD1 TRBJ2-3 few TRBV5-1 CASTPSGTGGTDTQYF TGCGCCAGCACACCTTCCGGGACAGGTGGGACAGATACGCAGTATTTT
NA TRBJ2-3 NA TRBV11-2 CASSLWGATDTQYF TGTGCCAGCAGCTTATGGGGAGCCACAGATACGCAGTATTTT
TRBD1 TRBJ2-5 NA TRBV7-2 CASSVRQGAGETQYF TGTGCCAGCAGCGTACGACAGGGGGCAGGGGAGACCCAGTACTTC
NA TRBJ1-2 few TRBV7-2 CASSQRGGYGYTF TGTGCCAGCAGCCAACGCGGGGGCTATGGCTACACCTTC
TRBD2 TRBJ2-7 few TRBV29-1 CSVAKGGESYEQYF TGCAGCGTTGCAAAGGGAGGGGAGTCCTACGAGCAGTACTTC
NA TRBJ2-2 few TRBV5-1 CASSFTDTGELFF TGCGCCAGCAGCTTCACAGACACCGGGGAGCTGTTTTTT
TRBD2 TRBJ2-1 few TRBV7-2 CASSLAPGLAGYNEQFF TGTGCCAGCAGCTTAGCCCCGGGACTAGCGGGTTACAATGAGCAGTTCTTC
NA TRBJ2-1 NA TRBV9 CASSPRGQSYNEQFF TGTGCCAGCAGCCCCCGGGGTCAAAGCTACAATGAGCAGTTCTTC
TRBD1 TRBJ1-4 few TRBV7-2 CASSARDRAEKLFF TGTGCCAGCAGCGCCCGGGACAGGGCTGAAAAACTGTTTTTT
NA TRBJ2-1 NA TRBV19 CASSRQDNEQFF TGTGCCAGTAGTCGCCAGGACAATGAGCAGTTCTTC
NA TRBJ1-5 few TRBV11-2 CASSLSGADQPQHF TGTGCCAGCAGCCTGTCAGGGGCGGATCAGCCCCAGCATTTT
TRBD1 TRBJ1-1 few TRBV7-2 CASSLRTGNTEAFF TGTGCCAGCAGCCTCCGGACAGGGAACACTGAAGCTTTCTTT
NA TRBJ2-7 NA TRBV4-3 CASSHVQGHEQYF TGCGCCAGCAGCCATGTACAGGGCCACGAGCAGTACTTC
NA TRBJ1-2 NA TRBV6-5 CASSYDSKGYGYTF TGTGCCAGCAGTTACGACAGTAAGGGCTATGGCTACACCTTC
TRBD2 TRBJ2-6 few TRBV28 CASSRYLWREGQSGANVLTF TGTGCCAGCAGCCGCTACCTGTGGCGGGAGGGCCAGTCTGGGGCCAACGTCCTGACTTTC
NA TRBJ1-5 NA TRBV4-3 CASSQYRDQPQHF TGCGCCAGCAGTCAATACAGGGATCAGCCCCAGCATTTT
TRBD1 TRBJ2-7 few TRBV28 CAAHRGTGEQYF TGTGCCGCACACAGGGGGACTGGGGAGCAGTACTTC
NA TRBJ2-3 few TRBV7-3 CASSPPSTDTQYF TGTGCCAGCAGCCCCCCTAGCACAGATACGCAGTATTTT
TRBD2 TRBJ2-3 few TRBV28 CASGTLAGVLDTQYF TGTGCCAGCGGAACCCTAGCGGGAGTGTTAGATACGCAGTATTTT
NA TRBJ2-4 NA TRBV29-1 CSAEGLAKNIQYF TGCAGCGCCGAGGGACTAGCCAAAAACATTCAGTACTTC
NA TRBJ2-7 NA TRBV29-1 CSVGRDYEQYF TGCAGCGTTGGACGGGACTACGAGCAGTACTTC
TRBD1 TRBJ2-2 few TRBV5-6 CASSLGQGNTGELFF TGTGCCAGCAGCTTGGGACAGGGGAACACCGGGGAGCTGTTTTTT
NA TRBJ2-1 few TRBV30 CAWSVAGEQFF TGTGCCTGGAGTGTAGCAGGGGAGCAGTTCTTC
TRBD2 TRBJ2-1 NA TRBV29-1 CSVEDGQRGYNEQFF TGCAGCGTTGAAGATGGCCAGCGGGGGTACAATGAGCAGTTCTTC
TRBD2 TRBJ2-2 few TRBV14 CASSTRPGLESRGELFF TGTGCCAGCAGCACCCGACCGGGACTAGAATCGCGGGGGGAGCTGTTTTTT